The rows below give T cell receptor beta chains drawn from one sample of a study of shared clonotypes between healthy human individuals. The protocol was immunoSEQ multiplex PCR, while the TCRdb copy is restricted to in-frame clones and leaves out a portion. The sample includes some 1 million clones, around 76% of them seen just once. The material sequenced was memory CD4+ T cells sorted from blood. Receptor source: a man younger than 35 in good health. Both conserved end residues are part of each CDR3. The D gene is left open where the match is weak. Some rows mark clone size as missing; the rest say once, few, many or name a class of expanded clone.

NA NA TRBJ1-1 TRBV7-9 TGTGCCAGCAGCTTAGGGCCTCGGGGGGGGCAGGTGTGGTACACTGAAGCTTTCTTT CASSLGPRGGQVWYTEAFF
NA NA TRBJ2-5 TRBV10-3 TGTGCCATCAGTGAGGGCGGCACAAAAGAGACCCAGTACTTC CAISEGGTKETQYF
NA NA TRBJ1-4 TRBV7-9 TGTGCCAGCACCCCCCTAAGAGATGAAAAACTGTTTTTT CASTPLRDEKLFF
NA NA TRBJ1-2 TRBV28 TGTGCCAGCAGTTTGATGGGGAAGGCAAGCTATGGCTACACCTTC CASSLMGKASYGYTF
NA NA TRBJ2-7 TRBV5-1 TGCGCCAGCAGCTTGGAAGGGGTGAACGAGCAGTACTTC CASSLEGVNEQYF
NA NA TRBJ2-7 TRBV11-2 TGTGCCAGCAGCTTCCAAGTTTCGGGCTACGAGCAGTACTTC CASSFQVSGYEQYF
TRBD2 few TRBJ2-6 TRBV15 TGTGCCACCAGCAGAGATTCAGGAACGGGAGGAACTGTCCTGACTTTC CATSRDSGTGGTVLTF
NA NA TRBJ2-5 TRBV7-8 TGTGCCAGCAGCCTCCGGGTCCAAGAGACCCAGTACTTC CASSLRVQETQYF
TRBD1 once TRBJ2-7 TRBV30 TGTGCCTGGAGGGCCAGGGGGAACTCCTACGAGCAGTACTTC CAWRARGNSYEQYF
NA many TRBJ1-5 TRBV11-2 TGTGCCAGCAGCCTAAGGTTCGGGGGAAGAGAGCCCCAGCATTTT CASSLRFGGREPQHF
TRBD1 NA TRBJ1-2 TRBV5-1 TGCGCCAGCAGCTTGGCACAGGGGAATGGCTACACCTTC CASSLAQGNGYTF
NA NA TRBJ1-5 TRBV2 TGTGCCAGCGCTGGACAGACAGATCAGCCCCAGCATTTT CASAGQTDQPQHF
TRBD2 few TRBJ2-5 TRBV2 TGTGCCAGCAGTGAAGACTCGGGCATGCCCGGGACTAGCCAGTACTTC CASSEDSGMPGTSQYF
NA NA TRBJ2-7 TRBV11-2 TGTGCCAGCAGCTCCGGCGGACTCCCCTACGAGCAGTACTTC CASSSGGLPYEQYF
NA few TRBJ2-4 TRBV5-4 TGTGCCAGCAGCTCGGACAGAAACATTCAGTACTTC CASSSDRNIQYF
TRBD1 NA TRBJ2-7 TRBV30 TGTGCCTGGAATAGACAGGGAGTTTACGAGCAGTACTTC CAWNRQGVYEQYF